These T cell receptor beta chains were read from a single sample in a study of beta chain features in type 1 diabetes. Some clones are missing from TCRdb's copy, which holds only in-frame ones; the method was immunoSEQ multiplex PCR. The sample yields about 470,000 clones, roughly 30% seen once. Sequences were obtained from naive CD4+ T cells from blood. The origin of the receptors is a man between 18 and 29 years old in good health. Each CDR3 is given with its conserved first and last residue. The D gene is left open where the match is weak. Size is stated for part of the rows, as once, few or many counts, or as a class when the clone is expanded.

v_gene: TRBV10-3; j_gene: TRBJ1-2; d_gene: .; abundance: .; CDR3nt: TGTGCCATCAACCAGGACGGACAGAGCGACTATGGCTACACCTTC; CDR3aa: CAINQDGQSDYGYTF
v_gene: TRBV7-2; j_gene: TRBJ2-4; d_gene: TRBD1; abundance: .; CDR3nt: TGTGCCAGCAACACGGGACAGGGACCAAACATTCAGTACTTC; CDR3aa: CASNTGQGPNIQYF
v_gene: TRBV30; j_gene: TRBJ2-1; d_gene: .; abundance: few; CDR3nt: TGTGCCTGGAACTTCTACAATGAGCAGTTCTTC; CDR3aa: CAWNFYNEQFF
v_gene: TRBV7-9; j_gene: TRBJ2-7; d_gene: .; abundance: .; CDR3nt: TGTGCCAGCAGCTTAGTGGGTAACGAGCAGTACTTC; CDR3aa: CASSLVGNEQYF
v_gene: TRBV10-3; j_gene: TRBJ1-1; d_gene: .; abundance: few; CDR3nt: TGTGCCATCAGTGGGCCTGGGGACACTGAAGCTTTCTTT; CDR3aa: CAISGPGDTEAFF
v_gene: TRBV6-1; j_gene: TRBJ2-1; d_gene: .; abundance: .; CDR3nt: TGTGCCACCTCAGGGGGGGTTAGCTCCTACAATGAGCAGTTCTTC; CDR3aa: CATSGGVSSYNEQFF
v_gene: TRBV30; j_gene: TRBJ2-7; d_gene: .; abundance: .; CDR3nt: TGTGCCTGGGAAGGAGTCTACGAGCAGTACTTC; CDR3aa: CAWEGVYEQYF
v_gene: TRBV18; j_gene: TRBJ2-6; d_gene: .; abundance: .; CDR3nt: TGTGCCAGCTCACCGGCGGCCCCGGGGGCCAACGTCCTGACTTTC; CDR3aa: CASSPAAPGANVLTF
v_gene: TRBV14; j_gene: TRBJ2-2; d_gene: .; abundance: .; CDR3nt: TGTGCCAGCAGCCAACGACTGAACACCGGGGAGCTGTTTTTT; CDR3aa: CASSQRLNTGELFF
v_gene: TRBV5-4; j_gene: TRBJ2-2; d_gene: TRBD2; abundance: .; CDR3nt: TGTGCCAGCAGCTTGGTAGCGGGAGGGCCGTCCGGGGAGCTGTTTTTT; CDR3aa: CASSLVAGGPSGELFF
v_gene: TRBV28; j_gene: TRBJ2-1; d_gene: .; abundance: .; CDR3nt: TGTGCCAGCAGTTCCAGGGTTGAGCAGTTCTTC; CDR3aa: CASSSRVEQFF
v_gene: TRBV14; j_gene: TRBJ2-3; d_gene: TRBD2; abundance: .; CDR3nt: TGTGCCAGCAGCCAAGTGGGACTAGCAGATACGCAGTATTTT; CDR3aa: CASSQVGLADTQYF
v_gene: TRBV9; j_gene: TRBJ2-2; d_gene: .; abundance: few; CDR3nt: TGTGCCAGCAGCGTAGGTGGAGCTAGCAGGAACACCGGGGAGCTGTTTTTT; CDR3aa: CASSVGGASRNTGELFF
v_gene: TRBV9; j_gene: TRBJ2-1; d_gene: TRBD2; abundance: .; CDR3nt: TGTGCCAGCAGCGTAGGCGGGAGGGCCTACAATGAGCAGTTCTTC; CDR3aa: CASSVGGRAYNEQFF